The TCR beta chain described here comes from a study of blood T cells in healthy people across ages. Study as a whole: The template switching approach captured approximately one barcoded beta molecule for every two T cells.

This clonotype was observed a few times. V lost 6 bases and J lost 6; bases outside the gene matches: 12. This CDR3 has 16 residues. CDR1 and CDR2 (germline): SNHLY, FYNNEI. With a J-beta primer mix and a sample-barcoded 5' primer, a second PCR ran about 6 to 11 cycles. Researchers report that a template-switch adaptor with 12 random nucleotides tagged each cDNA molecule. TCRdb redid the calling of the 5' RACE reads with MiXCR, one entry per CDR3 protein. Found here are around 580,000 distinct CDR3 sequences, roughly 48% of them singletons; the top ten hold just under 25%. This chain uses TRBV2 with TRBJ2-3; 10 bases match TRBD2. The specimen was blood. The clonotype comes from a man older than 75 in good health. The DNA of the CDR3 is TGTGCCAGCAGCGATCTTCTAGCGGGGGCCAGCGATACGCAGTATTTT. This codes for CASSDLLAGASDTQYF.